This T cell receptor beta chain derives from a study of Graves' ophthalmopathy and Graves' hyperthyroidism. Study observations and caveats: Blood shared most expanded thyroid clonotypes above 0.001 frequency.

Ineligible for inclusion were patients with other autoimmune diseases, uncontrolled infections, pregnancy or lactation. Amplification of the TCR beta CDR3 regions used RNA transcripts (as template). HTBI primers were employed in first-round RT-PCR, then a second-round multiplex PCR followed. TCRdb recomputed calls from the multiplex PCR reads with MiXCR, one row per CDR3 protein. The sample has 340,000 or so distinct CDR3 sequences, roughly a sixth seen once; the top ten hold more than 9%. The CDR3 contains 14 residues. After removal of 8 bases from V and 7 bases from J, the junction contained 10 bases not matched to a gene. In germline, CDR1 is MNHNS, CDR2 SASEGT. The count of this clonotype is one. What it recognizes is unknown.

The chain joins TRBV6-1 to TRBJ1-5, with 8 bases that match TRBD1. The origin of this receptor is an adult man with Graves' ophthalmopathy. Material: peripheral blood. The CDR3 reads CASRQGSYEQPQHF. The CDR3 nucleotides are TGTGCCAGCCGACAGGGGAGCTACGAGCAGCCCCAGCATTTT.